Below are 16 T cell receptor beta chains sequenced from a single sample in a study of T cells after yellow fever vaccination. From the 5' RACE reads, TCRdb called clonotypes with MiXCR, one entry per CDR3 protein. Of around 310,000 distinct CDR3 sequences detected, 8.7% appear once; the ten largest clones hold 18%. The sample was PBMCs, taken on the day of the first yellow fever vaccination. The receptors were gathered from a man between 18 and 35 years old who received the YFV17D yellow fever vaccine.

The V and J genes are TRBV29-1 and TRBJ2-1; TRBD2 might be the D (5 bases). The CDR3 runs to 13 residues. Per the germline V gene, CDR1 is SQVTM and CDR2 is ANQGSEA. Trimming left V 7 bases short and J 2 bases short, with 12 bases between. The CDR3 DNA follows: TGCAGCGGGCGCGTCGGGACCTACAATGAGCAGTTCTTC. This codes for CSGRVGTYNEQFF.

This clonotype was seen more than once but under ten times. This chain uses TRBV10-2 with TRBJ2-7; a possible D gene is TRBD2 (7 bases). Trimming cost V 3 bases and J 3 bases, with 15 bases left between them. This CDR3 has 15 amino acids. CDR1 is WSHSY and CDR2 is SAAADI in the germline V gene. The DNA for the CDR3 is TGCGCCAGCAGTGACCCCGCGGGGGCTTTCTACGAGCAGTACTTC. Translated: CASSDPAGAFYEQYF.

This clonotype occurred a few times. The chain recombines TRBV5-1 with TRBJ1-2; 7 bases map to TRBD1. V lost 4 bases, J lost 4 bases, and 16 bases stayed unmatched. CDR1 and CDR2 (germline): SGHRS, YFSETQ. CDR3 length equals 17 residues. This CDR3 is CASSPTPSDRATYGYTF. CDR3 coding DNA: TGCGCCAGCAGCCCTACTCCGTCCGACAGGGCCACCTATGGCTACACCTTC.

As regards this clonotype: With a much larger clone just one base away, this may be a read error. The gene calls are TRBV4-3 and TRBJ2-1; 10 bases fit TRBD1. Germline V gene sequence: CDR1 LGHNA, CDR2 YSLEER. The CDR3 is 16 residues long. Trimming at V came to 4 bases and at J to 7 bases, leaving 10 bases not matched to a gene. CDR3 in DNA: TGCGCCAGCAGCCCCGGGCCAGGACAGGGGGTAAATGAGCAGTTCTTC. Translation: CASSPGPGQGVNEQFF.

J is TRBJ1-2 and V is TRBV7-3; TRBD1 might be the D (5 bases). The V and J ends lost 4 bases and 8 bases respectively, with 14 bases between them. The CDR3 totals 13 residues. Germline values: CDR1 SGHTA, CDR2 FQGTGA. The CDR3 protein is CASSSPGAIGYTF. The CDR3 DNA is TGTGCCAGCAGCTCGCCCGGGGCTATCGGCTACACCTTC.

This sequence joins TRBV20-1 and TRBJ2-1; no clear D gene. Per the germline V gene, CDR1 is DFQATT and CDR2 is SNEGSKA (reference sequence). The CDR3 is 15 amino acids. V was cut by 0 bases and J by 2 bases, with 11 bases left in between. CDR3 sequence reads: CSARDGGRPYNEQFF. CDR3 coding DNA: TGCAGTGCTAGAGATGGCGGACGACCCTACAATGAGCAGTTCTTC.

This clonotype occurred a few times. This chain joins TRBV6-1 and TRBJ1-3; 7 bases fit TRBD1. There are 13 residues in the CDR3. CDR1 is MNHNS, CDR2 SASEGT, per germline. The V gene end was trimmed by 4 bases and the J gene end by 4 bases; junction bases not matched to a gene: 1. As DNA, the CDR3 is TGTGCCAGCAGTGTGGACAGGGGAAACACCATATATTTT. Amino acids: CASSVDRGNTIYF.

V and J are TRBV3-1 and TRBJ1-6; D uncertain. Trimming took 1 base from V and 16 from J, leaving 11 bases between them. Per the germline V gene, CDR1 is LGHDT and CDR2 is YNNKEL (reference sequence). The CDR3 contains 12 residues. The CDR3 sequence: CASSQGRPVLHF. CDR3 sequence (DNA): TGTGCCAGCAGCCAAGGTCGGCCAGTACTCCACTTT.

This clonotype turned up a few times. The chain joins TRBV7-2 to TRBJ2-1; D perhaps matches TRBD2 (5 bases). The ends were cut back, 2 bases at V and 6 bases at J, with 14 bases in the middle. In germline, CDR1 is SGHTA, CDR2 FQGNSA. CDR3 size: 15 residues. The CDR3 sequence: CASSLFRETRNEQFF. CDR3 DNA: TGTGCCAGCAGCTTATTCCGGGAAACCCGCAATGAGCAGTTCTTC.

A few counts support this clonotype. The rearrangement joins TRBV3-1 to TRBJ1-1, with D maybe TRBD1 (5 bases). Germline CDR1 and CDR2: LGHDT and YNNKEL (reference sequence). The CDR3 is 13 residues long. Trimming took 5 bases from V and 8 from J, leaving 15 bases between them. The CDR3 sequence is CASSYEMGGEAFF. For the CDR3, the DNA is TGTGCCAGCAGCTACGAGATGGGGGGAGAAGCTTTCTTT.

The chain uses TRBV3-1 and TRBJ2-1, with 7 bases fitting TRBD2. V lost 2 bases to trimming and J lost 3 bases; unmatched junction nucleotides: 4. CDR3 length: 15 amino acids. Looked up from germline, CDR1 is LGHDT and CDR2 is YNNKEL (reference sequence). This CDR3 is CASSQSLAVYNEQFF. DNA of the CDR3: TGTGCCAGCAGCCAAAGCCTAGCGGTCTACAATGAGCAGTTCTTC.

This chain links TRBV4-2 with TRBJ2-3; TRBD2 matches at 7 bases. Trimming cost V 3 bases and J 8 bases; bases outside gene matches: 17. This CDR3 spans 17 amino acids. Germline lookup yields CDR1 LGHNA and CDR2 YNFKEQ. This chain's CDR3 is CASSQPAGLRFTGTQYF. The CDR3 coding sequence is TGTGCCAGCAGCCAGCCAGCGGGGTTACGCTTCACCGGTACGCAGTATTTT.

This clonotype was observed at least ten times. V gene TRBV7-8 combines with J gene TRBJ2-7; D is unresolved. The CDR3 is 14 amino acids. V shed 1 base and J shed 4 bases, with 11 bases lying between them. From germline, CDR1 is SGHVS and CDR2 FQNEAQ. The CDR3 is CASSLVDIGYEQYF. The CDR3 coding sequence is TGTGCCAGCAGCTTAGTTGACATAGGATACGAGCAGTACTTC.

The table lists this clonotype with a few counts. The chain carries TRBV5-4 and TRBJ2-1; 10 nucleotides agree with TRBD2. Per the germline V gene, CDR1 is SGHNT and CDR2 is YYREEE (reference sequence). The CDR3 is 16 amino acids. The trim removed 4 bases at V and 4 bases at J, leaving 8 bases unmatched. This CDR3 reads CASSQRAGGFYNEQFF. The CDR3 nucleotides are TGTGCCAGCAGCCAAAGAGCGGGGGGGTTTTACAATGAGCAGTTCTTC.

The rearrangement uses TRBV7-9 and TRBJ2-5; 8 bases are shared with TRBD1. Looked up from germline, CDR1 is SEHNR and CDR2 is FQNEAQ (reference sequence). J was trimmed by 1 base and V by 6 bases; bases with no gene match: 7. There are 15 residues in the CDR3. CDR3 sequence reads: CASREDRVGQETQYF. For the CDR3, the DNA is TGTGCCAGCAGGGAGGACAGGGTCGGCCAAGAGACCCAGTACTTC.

This clonotype has just a few counts. The chain is built from TRBV4-3 and TRBJ2-7; no reliable D call. The CDR3 has 16 residues. The V gene's germline CDR1 is LGHNA and CDR2 YSLEER. V was cut by 4 bases and J by 2 bases, with 18 bases left in between. In nucleotides, the CDR3 is TGCGCCAGCAGCCTCGGGCCCGACAAATCTACCTACGAGCAGTACTTC. As protein: CASSLGPDKSTYEQYF.